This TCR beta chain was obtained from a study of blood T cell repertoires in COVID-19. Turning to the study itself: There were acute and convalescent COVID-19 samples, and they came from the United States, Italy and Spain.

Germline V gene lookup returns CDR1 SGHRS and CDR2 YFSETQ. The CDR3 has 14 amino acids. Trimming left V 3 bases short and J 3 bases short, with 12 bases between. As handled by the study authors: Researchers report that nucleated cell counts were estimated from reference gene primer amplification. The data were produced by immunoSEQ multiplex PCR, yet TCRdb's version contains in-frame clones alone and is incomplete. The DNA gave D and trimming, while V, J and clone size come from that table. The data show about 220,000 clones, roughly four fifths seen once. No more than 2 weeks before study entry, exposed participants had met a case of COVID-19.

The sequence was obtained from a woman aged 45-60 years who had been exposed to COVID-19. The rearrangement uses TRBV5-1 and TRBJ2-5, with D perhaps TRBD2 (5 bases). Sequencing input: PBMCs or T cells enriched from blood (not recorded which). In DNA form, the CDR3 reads TGCGCCAGCAGCTCAGGACTCACTAAAGAGACCCAGTACTTC. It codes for CASSSGLTKETQYF. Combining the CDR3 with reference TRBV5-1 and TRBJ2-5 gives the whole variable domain KAGVTQTPRYLIKTRGQQVTLSCSPISGHRSVSWYQQTPGQGLQFLFEYFSETQRNKGNFPGRFSGRQFSNSRSEMNVSTLELGDSALYLCASSSGLTKETQYFGPGTRLLVL.